The entry below describes one T cell receptor beta chain. Its antigen is unknown. This CDR3 contains 15 residues. Trimming took off 0 bases at V and 8 bases at J, with 16 bases between the two ends. Germline-derived CDR1 and CDR2 are GTSNPN and SVGIG (reference sequence). This sample was included in a study of graft-versus-host responses after intestinal transplantation. For the study at large: Recipients obtained multivisceral, liver-intestinal, or isolated intestinal transplants. The whole recipient group had anti-thymocyte globulin induction followed by tacrolimus and steroids for roughly three years. Findings of the study overall: Early after transplant, HvG clones declined as circulating GvH clones peaked.

Sequenced by immunoSEQ multiplex PCR; TCRdb stores in-frame clones only, minus some. The table has fewer than 110,000 clones, 87% seen once. The sequence derives from a human donor who was the organ donor for an intestinal transplant. This specimen was unstimulated CD4+ T cells sorted from spleen or lymph node cells, taken before transplant. The rearrangement joins TRBV30 to TRBJ1-4; D gene unclear. This CDR3 reads CAWSVRGRLGEKLFF. The DNA of the CDR3 is TGTGCCTGGAGTGTAAGAGGTCGGCTAGGGGAAAAACTGTTTTTT.